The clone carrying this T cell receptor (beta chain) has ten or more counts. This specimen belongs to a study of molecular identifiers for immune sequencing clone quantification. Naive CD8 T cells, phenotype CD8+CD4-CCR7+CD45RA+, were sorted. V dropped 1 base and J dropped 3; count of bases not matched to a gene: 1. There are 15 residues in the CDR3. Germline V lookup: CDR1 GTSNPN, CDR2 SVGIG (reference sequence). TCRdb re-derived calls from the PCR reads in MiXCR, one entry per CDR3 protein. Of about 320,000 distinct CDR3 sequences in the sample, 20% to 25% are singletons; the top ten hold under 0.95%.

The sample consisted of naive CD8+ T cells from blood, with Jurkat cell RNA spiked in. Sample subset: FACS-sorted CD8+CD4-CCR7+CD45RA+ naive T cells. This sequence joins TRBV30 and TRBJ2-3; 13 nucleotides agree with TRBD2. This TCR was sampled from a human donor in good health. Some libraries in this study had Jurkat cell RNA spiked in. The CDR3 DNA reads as TGTGCCTGGAGTGAGGGACTAGCGGGGACAGATACGCAGTATTTT. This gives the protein CAWSEGLAGTDTQYF.